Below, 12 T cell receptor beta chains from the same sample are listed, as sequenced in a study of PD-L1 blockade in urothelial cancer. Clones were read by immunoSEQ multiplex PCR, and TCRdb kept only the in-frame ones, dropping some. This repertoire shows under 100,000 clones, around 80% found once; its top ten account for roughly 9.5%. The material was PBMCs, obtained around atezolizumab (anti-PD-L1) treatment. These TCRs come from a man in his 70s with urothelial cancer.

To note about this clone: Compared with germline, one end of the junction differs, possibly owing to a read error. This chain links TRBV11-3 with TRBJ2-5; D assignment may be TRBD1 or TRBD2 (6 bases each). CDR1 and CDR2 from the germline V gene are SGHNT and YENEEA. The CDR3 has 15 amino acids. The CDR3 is CASSVEGGHQETQYF. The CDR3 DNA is TGTGCCAGCAGCGTAGAGGGGGGTCATCAGGAGACCCAGTACTTC.

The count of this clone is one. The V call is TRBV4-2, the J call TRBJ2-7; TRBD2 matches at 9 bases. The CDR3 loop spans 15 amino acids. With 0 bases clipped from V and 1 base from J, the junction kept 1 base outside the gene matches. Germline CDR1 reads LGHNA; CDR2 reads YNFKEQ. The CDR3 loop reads CASSQETSGSYEQYF. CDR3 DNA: TGTGCCAGCAGCCAAGAGACTAGCGGATCCTACGAGCAGTACTTC.

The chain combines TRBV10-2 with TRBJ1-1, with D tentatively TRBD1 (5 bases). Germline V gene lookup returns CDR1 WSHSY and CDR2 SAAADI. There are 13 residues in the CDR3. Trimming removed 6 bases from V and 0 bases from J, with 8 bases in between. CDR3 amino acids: CASRGPLNTEAFF. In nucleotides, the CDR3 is TGCGCCAGCAGGGGGCCGTTGAACACTGAAGCTTTCTTT.

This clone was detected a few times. CDR3 nucleotide sequence: TGTGCCACCAGTGGGGCAGGGCTGAGTCTGTTTTTT. Its protein is CATSGAGLSLFF. This sequence joins TRBV19 and TRBJ1-4; a weak D match, TRBD1 (5 bases). Trimming shortened V by 10 bases and J by 14 bases, and 20 bases separated the two germline ends. Germline loops: CDR1 LNHDA, CDR2 SQIVND (reference sequence). This CDR3 is built from 12 residues.

The CDR3 coding sequence is TGTGCCAGTAGTCAGTACAGGGGATCCAATCAGCCCCAGCATTTT. This translates into CASSQYRGSNQPQHF. The chain couples TRBV19 to TRBJ1-5, with TRBD1 matching 7 bases. The trim removed 5 bases at V and 3 bases at J, leaving 7 bases unmatched. The CDR3 has 15 amino acids. From germline, CDR1 is LNHDA and CDR2 SQIVND (reference sequence).

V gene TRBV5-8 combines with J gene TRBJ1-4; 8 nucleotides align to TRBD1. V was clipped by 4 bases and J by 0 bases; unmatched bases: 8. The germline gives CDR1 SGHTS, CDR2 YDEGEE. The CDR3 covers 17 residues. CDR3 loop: CASSRGQGSATNEKLFF. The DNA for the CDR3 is TGTGCCAGCAGCAGAGGACAGGGAAGCGCAACTAATGAAAAACTGTTTTTT.

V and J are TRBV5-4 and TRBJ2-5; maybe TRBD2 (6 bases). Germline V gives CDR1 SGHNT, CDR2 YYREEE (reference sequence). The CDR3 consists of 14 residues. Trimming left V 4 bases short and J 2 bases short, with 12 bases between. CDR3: CASSTDRGQETQYF. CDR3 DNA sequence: TGTGCCAGCAGCACGGACCGGGGGCAAGAGACCCAGTACTTC.

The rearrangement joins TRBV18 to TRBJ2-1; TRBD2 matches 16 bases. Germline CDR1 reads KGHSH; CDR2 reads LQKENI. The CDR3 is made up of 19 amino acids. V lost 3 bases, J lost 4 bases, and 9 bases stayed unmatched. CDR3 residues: CASSPNSGTSGGGYNEQFF. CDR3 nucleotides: TGTGCCAGCTCACCGAACTCCGGGACTAGCGGGGGGGGGTACAATGAGCAGTTCTTC. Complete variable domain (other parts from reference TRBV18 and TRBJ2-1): NAGVMQNPRHLVRRRGQEARLRCSPMKGHSHVYWYRQLPEEGLKFMVYLQKENIIDESGMPKERFSAEFPKEGPSILRIQQVVRGDSAAYFCASSPNSGTSGGGYNEQFFGPGTRLTVL.

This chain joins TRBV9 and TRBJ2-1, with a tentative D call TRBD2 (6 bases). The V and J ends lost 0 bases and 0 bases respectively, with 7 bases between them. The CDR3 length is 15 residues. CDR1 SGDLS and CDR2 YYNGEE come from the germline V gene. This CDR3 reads CASSVGGISYNEQFF. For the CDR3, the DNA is TGTGCCAGCAGCGTAGGCGGGATCTCCTACAATGAGCAGTTCTTC.

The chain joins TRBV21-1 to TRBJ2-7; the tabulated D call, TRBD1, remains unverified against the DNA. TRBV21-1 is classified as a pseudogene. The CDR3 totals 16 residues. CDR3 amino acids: CASSHPDRLGTEEQYF. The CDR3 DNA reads TGTGCCAGCAGCCACCCAGACAGGTTGGGAACGGAAGAGCAGTACTTC.

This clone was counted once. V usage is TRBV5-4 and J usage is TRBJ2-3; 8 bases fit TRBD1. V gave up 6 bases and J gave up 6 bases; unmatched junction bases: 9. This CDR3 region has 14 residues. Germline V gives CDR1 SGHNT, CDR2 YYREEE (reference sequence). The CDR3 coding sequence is TGTGCCAGCATCCTGGACAGGGAGGTCGATACGCAGTATTTT. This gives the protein CASILDREVDTQYF.

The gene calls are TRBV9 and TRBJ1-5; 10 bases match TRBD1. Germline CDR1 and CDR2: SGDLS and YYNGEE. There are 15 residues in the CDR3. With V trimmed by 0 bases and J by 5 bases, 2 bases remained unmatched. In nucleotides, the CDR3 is TGTGCCAGCAGCGTAGGACAGGGGGCGTATCAGCCCCAGCATTTT. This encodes CASSVGQGAYQPQHF.